What follows are 12 T cell receptor beta chains derived from one specimen sequenced in a study of blood T cell repertoires in COVID-19. The data were produced by immunoSEQ multiplex PCR, yet TCRdb's version contains in-frame clones alone and is incomplete. Altogether 200,000 or so clones are present, 88% being singletons, with the ten largest covering just over 2.5%. The sample comprised PBMCs or T cells enriched from blood (not recorded which). The source is a woman aged 25 to 39 who had recovered from COVID-19.

The rearrangement links TRBV7-2 to TRBJ1-5, with D tentatively TRBD1 (5 bases). V gave up 5 bases and J gave up 0 bases, with 14 bases separating them. From germline, CDR1 is SGHTA and CDR2 FQGNSA. This CDR3 is 16 amino acids long. The CDR3 here is CASSARVRNSNQPQHF. The CDR3 DNA follows: TGTGCCAGCAGCGCCAGGGTACGGAATAGCAATCAGCCCCAGCATTTT. Full variable domain (missing parts from reference TRBV7-2 and TRBJ1-5): GAGVSQSPSNKVTEKGKDVELRCDPISGHTALYWYRQSLGQGLEFLIYFQGNSAPDKSGLPSDRFSAERTGGSVSTLTIQRTQQEDSAVYLCASSARVRNSNQPQHFGDGTRLSIL.

The gene calls are TRBV28 and TRBJ2-7; 10 nucleotides line up with TRBD1. The ends lost 3 bases at V and 7 bases at J; junction bases unmatched: 3. The germline V gene has CDR1 MDHEN and CDR2 SYDVKM. The CDR3 has 13 residues. CDR3 protein: CASSLGQGMEQYF. The CDR3 DNA reads as TGTGCCAGCAGTTTGGGACAGGGGATGGAGCAGTACTTC. Full variable domain (missing parts from reference TRBV28 and TRBJ2-7): DVKVTQSSRYLVKRTGEKVFLECVQDMDHENMFWYRQDPGLGLRLIYFSYDVKMKEKGDIPEGYSVSREKKERFSLILESASTNQTSMYLCASSLGQGMEQYFGPGTRLTVT.

This clone was observed a single time. The chain is built from TRBV18 and TRBJ2-3; the D is unclear. Trimming removed 3 bases at V and 3 bases at J, with 7 bases between. Germline assignment: CDR1 KGHSH and CDR2 LQKENI. This CDR3 is 13 amino acids long. The CDR3 protein is CASSPDTTDTQYF. The CDR3, as DNA: TGTGCCAGCTCACCTGATACTACAGATACGCAGTATTTT.

This chain links TRBV21-1 with TRBJ1-6. TRBV21-1 corresponds to a pseudogene. This CDR3 spans 16 amino acids. CDR3 in amino acids: CASSRDGGDYNSPLHF. CDR3 bases: TGTGCCAGCAGCAGGGACGGGGGAGATTATAATTCACCCCTCCACTTT.

The chain carries TRBV2 and TRBJ1-6, with 10 bases lining up with TRBD1. The ends lost 10 bases at V and 10 bases at J; junction bases unmatched: 4. CDR1 and CDR2 from the germline V gene are SNHLY and FYNNEI. The CDR3 has 12 amino acids. Here the CDR3 reads CATGTGVSPLHF. The CDR3 bases are TGTGCCACCGGGACAGGGGTATCACCCCTCCACTTT.

Note on this clone: Other DNA variants within this sample encode the same CDR3. The chain uses TRBV7-9 and TRBJ2-5; D might be TRBD1 (6 bases). With 5 bases removed from V and 2 bases from J, the gap between germline ends came to 9 bases. Germline assignment: CDR1 SEHNR and CDR2 FQNEAQ (reference sequence). The CDR3 runs to 13 residues. CDR3 nucleotide sequence: TGTGCCAGCAGCACACAGGGACAAGAGACCCAGTACTTC. It codes for CASSTQGQETQYF. Full variable domain (missing parts from reference TRBV7-9 and TRBJ2-5): DTGVSQNPRHKITKRGQNVTFRCDPISEHNRLYWYRQTLGQGPEFLTYFQNEAQLEKSRLLSDRFSAERPKGSFSTLEIQRTEQGDSAMYLCASSTQGQETQYFGPGTRLLVL.

V gene TRBV5-1 combines with J gene TRBJ1-3; 7 bases align to TRBD1. The CDR3 contains 19 residues. Germline V gene sequence: CDR1 SGHRS, CDR2 YFSETQ. V was pared by 0 bases and J by 0 bases, with 12 bases of the junction left unmatched. The CDR3 is CASSLDDTGVRLSGNTIYF. In nucleotides, the CDR3 is TGCGCCAGCAGCTTGGACGATACAGGGGTTAGGCTCTCTGGAAACACCATATATTTT.

The chain recombines TRBV11-3 with TRBJ2-1, with 14 bases fitting TRBD2. The length of the CDR3 is 17 residues. V dropped 1 base and J dropped 8; count of bases not matched to a gene: 7. Per the germline V gene, CDR1 is SGHNT and CDR2 is YENEEA. The CDR3 DNA sequence: TGTGCCAGCAGCTTAGTTCGACTAGCGGGGGGGAGGGATGAGCAGTTCTTC. It codes for CASSLVRLAGGRDEQFF.

This chain uses TRBV4-2 with TRBJ2-7; 10 bases match TRBD1. The J segment lost 2 bases and the V segment lost 4 bases, leaving 5 bases of the junction unmatched. CDR1 LGHNA and CDR2 YNFKEQ come from the germline V gene. The CDR3 spans 15 residues. CDR3 DNA sequence: TGTGCCAGCAGCCCCCTGGGACAGGGGACCTACGAGCAGTACTTC. It yields the protein CASSPLGQGTYEQYF.

The chain carries TRBV10-3 and TRBJ1-2; tentative D call: TRBD1 (5 bases). The germline V and J ends were trimmed by 7 bases and 8 bases, with 20 bases remaining between them. The CDR3 length is 14 residues. The germline gives CDR1 ENHRY, CDR2 SYGVKD. The CDR3 here is CAITPGGNPRGYTF. DNA for the CDR3: TGTGCCATCACCCCTGGGGGGAACCCACGGGGCTACACCTTC.

CDR3 in DNA: TGTGCCAGCGGCCATAGGGGGGGGAACACTGAAGCTTTCTTT. Its protein product is CASGHRGGNTEAFF. The V call is TRBV5-4, the J call TRBJ1-1; the D gene is possibly TRBD1 (6 bases). Germline CDR1 and CDR2: SGHNT and YYREEE (reference sequence). Between the trimmed V and J ends, which lost 7 bases and 1 base, there was a span of 14 bases. CDR3 length: 14 amino acids. The variable domain in full, with the rest retrieved from reference TRBV5-4 and TRBJ1-1, is ETGVTQSPTHLIKTRGQQVTLRCSSQSGHNTVSWYQQALGQGPQFIFQYYREEENGRGNFPPRFSGLQFPNYSSELNVNALELDDSALYLCASGHRGGNTEAFFGQGTRLTVV.

This sequence joins TRBV14 and TRBJ1-5, with a possible D match to TRBD1 (6 bases). V shed 3 bases and J shed 0 bases, with 18 bases lying between them. CDR1 and CDR2 from the germline V gene are SGHDN and FVKESK. The CDR3 length is 18 residues. The CDR3 reads CASSQLAGTHNSNQPQHF. In DNA, the CDR3 is TGTGCCAGCAGCCAGTTAGCCGGGACACATAATAGCAATCAGCCCCAGCATTTT.